This is a list of T cell receptor beta chains from one sample in a study of shared clonotypes between healthy human individuals. Data came from immunoSEQ multiplex PCR; TCRdb stores just in-frame clones and leaves some out. This table has about 2.4 million clones, roughly 92% appearing once. Input material: naive CD4+ T cells sorted from blood. The receptors derive from a man between 18 and 29 years old in good health. Both conserved end residues are part of each CDR3. A D gene is named only where the DNA matches it firmly.

J gene: TRBJ2-7; V gene: TRBV29-1; D gene: NA; CDR3 length: 14; CDR3 DNA: TGCAGCCCACTAAGGTGGGGGGACCCCTACGAGCAGTACTTC; CDR3 protein: CSPLRWGDPYEQYF
J gene: TRBJ2-7; V gene: TRBV6-1; D gene: NA; CDR3 length: 16; CDR3 DNA: TGTGCCAGCAGTGACGGAGGGGAGAATCTTCCCTACGAGCAGTACTTC; CDR3 protein: CASSDGGENLPYEQYF
J gene: TRBJ1-2; V gene: TRBV11-2; D gene: NA; CDR3 length: 11; CDR3 DNA: TGTGCCAGCAGCCCAAAAGTCGGCTACACCTTC; CDR3 protein: CASSPKVGYTF
J gene: TRBJ2-7; V gene: TRBV6-4; D gene: TRBD2; CDR3 length: 18; CDR3 DNA: TGTGCCAGCAGTGACTCGGCTAGCGGGGGGAAAAGATCCTACGAGCAGTACTTC; CDR3 protein: CASSDSASGGKRSYEQYF
J gene: TRBJ2-5; V gene: TRBV9; D gene: NA; CDR3 length: 14; CDR3 DNA: TGTGCCAGCAGCGTAGTTGGCGTAGGGGAGACCCAGTACTTC; CDR3 protein: CASSVVGVGETQYF
J gene: TRBJ2-7; V gene: TRBV10-2; D gene: NA; CDR3 length: 14; CDR3 DNA: TGCGCCAGCAGTGAAGGATTTTGGGGTGCGGAGCAGTACTTC; CDR3 protein: CASSEGFWGAEQYF
J gene: TRBJ2-1; V gene: TRBV9; D gene: NA; CDR3 length: 12; CDR3 DNA: TGTGCCAGCAGCGCGAACAATAGTGAGCAGTTCTTC; CDR3 protein: CASSANNSEQFF
J gene: TRBJ2-3; V gene: TRBV5-1; D gene: TRBD2; CDR3 length: 14; CDR3 DNA: TGCGCCAGCAAGGGCGGGGGGTCCCGAGATACGCAGTATTTT; CDR3 protein: CASKGGGSRDTQYF
J gene: TRBJ2-5; V gene: TRBV15; D gene: NA; CDR3 length: 15; CDR3 DNA: TGTGCCACCAGCAGAGCGGGACACACCGGAGAGACCCAGTACTTC; CDR3 protein: CATSRAGHTGETQYF
J gene: TRBJ1-1; V gene: TRBV9; D gene: NA; CDR3 length: 14; CDR3 DNA: TGTGCCAGCAGCGCCCTTCCTCAGGGCGCTGAAGCTTTCTTT; CDR3 protein: CASSALPQGAEAFF
J gene: TRBJ2-7; V gene: TRBV14; D gene: NA; CDR3 length: 12; CDR3 DNA: TGTGCCAGCAGCCAGGGGGTTGGACAGCAGTACTTC; CDR3 protein: CASSQGVGQQYF